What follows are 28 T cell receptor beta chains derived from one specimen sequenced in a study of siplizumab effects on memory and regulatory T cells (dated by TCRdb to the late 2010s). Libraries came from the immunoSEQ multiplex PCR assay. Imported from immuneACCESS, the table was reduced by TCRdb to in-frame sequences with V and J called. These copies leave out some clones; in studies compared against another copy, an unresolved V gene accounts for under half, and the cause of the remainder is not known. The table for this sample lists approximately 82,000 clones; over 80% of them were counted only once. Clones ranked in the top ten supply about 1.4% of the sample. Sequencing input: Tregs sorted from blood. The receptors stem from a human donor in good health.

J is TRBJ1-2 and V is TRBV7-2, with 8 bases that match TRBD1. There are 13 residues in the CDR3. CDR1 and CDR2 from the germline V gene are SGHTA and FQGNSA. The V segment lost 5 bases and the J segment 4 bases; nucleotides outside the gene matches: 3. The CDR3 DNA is TGTGCCAGCAGCACACAGGGGGGCTATGGCTACACCTTC. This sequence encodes CASSTQGGYGYTF.

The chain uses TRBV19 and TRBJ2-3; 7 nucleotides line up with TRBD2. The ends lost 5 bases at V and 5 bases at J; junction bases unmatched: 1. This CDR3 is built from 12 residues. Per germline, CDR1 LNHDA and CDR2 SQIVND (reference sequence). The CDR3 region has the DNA TGTGCCAGTAGTGGGGGGGGAGATACGCAGTATTTT. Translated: CASSGGGDTQYF.

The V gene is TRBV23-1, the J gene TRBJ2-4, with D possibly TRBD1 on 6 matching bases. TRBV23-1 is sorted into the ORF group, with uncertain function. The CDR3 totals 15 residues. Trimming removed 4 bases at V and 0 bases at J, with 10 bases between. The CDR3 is CASSRTVLAKNIQYF. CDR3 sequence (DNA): TGCGCCAGCAGTCGGACAGTTTTAGCCAAAAACATTCAGTACTTC.

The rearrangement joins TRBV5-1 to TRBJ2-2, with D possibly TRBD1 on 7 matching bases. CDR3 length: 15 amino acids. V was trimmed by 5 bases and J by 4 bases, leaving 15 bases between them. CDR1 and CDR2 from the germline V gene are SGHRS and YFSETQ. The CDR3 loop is CASSSLQGGTGELFF. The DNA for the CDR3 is TGCGCCAGCAGTTCCCTTCAGGGGGGCACCGGGGAGCTGTTTTTT.

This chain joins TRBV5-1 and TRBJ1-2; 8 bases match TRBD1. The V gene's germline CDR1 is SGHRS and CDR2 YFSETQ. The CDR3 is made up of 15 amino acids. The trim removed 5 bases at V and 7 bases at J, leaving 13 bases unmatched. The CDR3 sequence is CASRALDRGEGGYTF. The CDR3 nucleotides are TGCGCCAGCAGGGCACTCGACAGGGGTGAGGGTGGCTACACCTTC.

The CDR3 nucleotides are TGTGCCAGCAGAACAGGGATCGGTCAACTCTATGGCTACACCTTC. It encodes CASRTGIGQLYGYTF. The rearrangement uses TRBV11-2 and TRBJ1-2; D perhaps matches TRBD1 (6 bases). Trimming removed 6 bases from V and 4 bases from J, with 18 bases in between. The CDR3 is made up of 15 amino acids. Germline V CDR1 and CDR2: SGHAT, FQNNGV.

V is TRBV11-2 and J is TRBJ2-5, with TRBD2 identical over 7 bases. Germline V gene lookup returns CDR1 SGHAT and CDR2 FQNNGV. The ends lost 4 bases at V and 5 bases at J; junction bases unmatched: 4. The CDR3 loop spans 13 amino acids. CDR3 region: CASSWSGTETQYF. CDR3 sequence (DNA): TGTGCCAGCAGCTGGAGCGGGACCGAGACCCAGTACTTC.

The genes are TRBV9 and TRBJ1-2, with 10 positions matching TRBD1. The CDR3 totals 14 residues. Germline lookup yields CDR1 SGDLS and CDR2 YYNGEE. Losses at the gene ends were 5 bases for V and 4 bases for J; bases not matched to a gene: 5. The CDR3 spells CASRATGGGYGYTF. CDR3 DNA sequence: TGTGCCAGCAGAGCGACAGGGGGCGGCTATGGCTACACCTTC.

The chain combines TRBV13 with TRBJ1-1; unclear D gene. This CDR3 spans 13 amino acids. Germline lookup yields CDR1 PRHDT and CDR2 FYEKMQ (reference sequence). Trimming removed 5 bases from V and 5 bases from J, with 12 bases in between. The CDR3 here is CASSAIVRTEAFF. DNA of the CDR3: TGTGCCAGCAGCGCTATAGTTAGGACTGAAGCTTTCTTT.

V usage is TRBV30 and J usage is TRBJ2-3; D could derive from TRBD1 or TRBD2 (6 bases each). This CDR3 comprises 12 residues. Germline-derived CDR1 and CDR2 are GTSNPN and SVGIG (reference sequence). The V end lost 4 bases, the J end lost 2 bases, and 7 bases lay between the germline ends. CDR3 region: CAWTGATDTQYF. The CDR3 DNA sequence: TGTGCCTGGACGGGGGCCACAGATACGCAGTATTTT.

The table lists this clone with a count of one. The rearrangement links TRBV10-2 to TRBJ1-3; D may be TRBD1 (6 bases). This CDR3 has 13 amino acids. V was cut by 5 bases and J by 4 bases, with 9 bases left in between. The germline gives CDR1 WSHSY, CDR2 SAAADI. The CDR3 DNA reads TGCGCCAGCAGTCCAGGGGTCGGAAACACCATATATTTT. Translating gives CASSPGVGNTIYF.

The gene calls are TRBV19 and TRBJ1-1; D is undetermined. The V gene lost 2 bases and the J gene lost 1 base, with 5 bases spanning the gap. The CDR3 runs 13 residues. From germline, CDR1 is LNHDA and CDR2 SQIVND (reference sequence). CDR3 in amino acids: CASSIIPNTEAFF. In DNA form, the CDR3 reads TGTGCCAGTAGTATAATCCCGAACACTGAAGCTTTCTTT.

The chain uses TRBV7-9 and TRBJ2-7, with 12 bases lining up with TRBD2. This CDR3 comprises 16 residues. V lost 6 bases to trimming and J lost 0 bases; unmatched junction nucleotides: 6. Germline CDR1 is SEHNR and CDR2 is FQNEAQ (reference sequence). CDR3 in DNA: TGTGCCAGCAGTTACGGACTAGCGGGGAGCTCCTACGAGCAGTACTTC. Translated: CASSYGLAGSSYEQYF. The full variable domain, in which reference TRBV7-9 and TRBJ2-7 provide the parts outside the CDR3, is DTGVSQNPRHKITKRGQNVTFRCDPISEHNRLYWYRQTLGQGPEFLTYFQNEAQLEKSRLLSDRFSAERPKGSFSTLEIQRTEQGDSAMYLCASSYGLAGSSYEQYFGPGTRLTVT.

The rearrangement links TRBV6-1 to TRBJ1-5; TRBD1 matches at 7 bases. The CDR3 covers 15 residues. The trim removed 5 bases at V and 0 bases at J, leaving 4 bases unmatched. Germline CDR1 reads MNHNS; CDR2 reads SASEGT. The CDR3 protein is CASSKQGYSNQPQHF. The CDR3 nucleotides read TGTGCCAGCAGTAAACAGGGGTATAGCAATCAGCCCCAGCATTTT.

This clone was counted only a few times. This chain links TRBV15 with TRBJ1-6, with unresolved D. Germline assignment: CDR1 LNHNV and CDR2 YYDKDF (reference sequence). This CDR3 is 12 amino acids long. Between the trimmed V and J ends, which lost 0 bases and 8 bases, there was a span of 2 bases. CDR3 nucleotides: TGTGCCACCAGCAGAGATTATTCACCCCTCCACTTT. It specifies CATSRDYSPLHF.

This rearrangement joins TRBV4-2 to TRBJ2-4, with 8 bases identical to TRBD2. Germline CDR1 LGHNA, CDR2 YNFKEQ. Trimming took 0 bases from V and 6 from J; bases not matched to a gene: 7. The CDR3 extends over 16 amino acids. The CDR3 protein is CASSQDEVAGTNIQYF. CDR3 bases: TGTGCCAGCAGCCAAGATGAGGTAGCGGGGACAAACATTCAGTACTTC.

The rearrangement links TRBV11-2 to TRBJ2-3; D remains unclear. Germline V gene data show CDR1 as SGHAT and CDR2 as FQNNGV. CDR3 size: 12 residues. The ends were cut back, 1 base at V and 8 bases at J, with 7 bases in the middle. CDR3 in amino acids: CASSLVVGTQYF. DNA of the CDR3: TGTGCCAGCAGCTTAGTCGTTGGTACGCAGTATTTT.

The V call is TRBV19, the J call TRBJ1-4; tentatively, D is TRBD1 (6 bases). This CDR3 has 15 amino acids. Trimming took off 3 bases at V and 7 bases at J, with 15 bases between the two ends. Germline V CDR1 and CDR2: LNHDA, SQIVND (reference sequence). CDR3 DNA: TGTGCCAGTAGTATGAGACCGGGGGCTAGTGAAAAACTGTTTTTT. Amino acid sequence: CASSMRPGASEKLFF.

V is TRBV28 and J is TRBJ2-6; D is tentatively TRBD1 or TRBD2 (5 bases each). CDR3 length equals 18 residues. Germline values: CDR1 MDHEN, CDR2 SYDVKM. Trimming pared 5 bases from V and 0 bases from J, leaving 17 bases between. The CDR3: CASSPTGTVGSGANVLTF. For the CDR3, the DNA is TGTGCCAGCAGTCCGACCGGGACGGTAGGCTCTGGGGCCAACGTCCTGACTTTC.

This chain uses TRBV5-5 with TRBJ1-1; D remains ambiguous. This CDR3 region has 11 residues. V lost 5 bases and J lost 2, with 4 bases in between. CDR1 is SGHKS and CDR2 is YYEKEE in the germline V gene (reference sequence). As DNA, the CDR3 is TGTGCCAGCAGTCGAAACACTGAAGCTTTCTTT. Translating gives CASSRNTEAFF.

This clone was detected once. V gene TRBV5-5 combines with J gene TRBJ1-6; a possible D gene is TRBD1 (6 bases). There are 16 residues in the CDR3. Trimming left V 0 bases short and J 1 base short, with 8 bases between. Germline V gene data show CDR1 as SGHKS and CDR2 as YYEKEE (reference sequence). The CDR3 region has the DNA TGTGCCAGCAGCTTGGCCAGGGGTTCCTATAATTCACCCCTCCACTTT. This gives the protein CASSLARGSYNSPLHF.

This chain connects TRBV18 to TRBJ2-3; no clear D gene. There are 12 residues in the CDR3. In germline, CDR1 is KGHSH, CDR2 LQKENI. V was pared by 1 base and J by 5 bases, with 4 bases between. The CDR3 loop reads CASSPRVDTQYF. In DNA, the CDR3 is TGTGCCAGCTCACCACGAGTAGATACGCAGTATTTT.

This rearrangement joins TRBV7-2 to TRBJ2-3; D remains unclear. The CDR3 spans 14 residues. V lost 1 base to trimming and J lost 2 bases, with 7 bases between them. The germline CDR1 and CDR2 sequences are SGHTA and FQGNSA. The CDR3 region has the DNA TGTGCCAGCAGCTTAGGCAGGCCCACAGATACGCAGTATTTT. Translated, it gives CASSLGRPTDTQYF.

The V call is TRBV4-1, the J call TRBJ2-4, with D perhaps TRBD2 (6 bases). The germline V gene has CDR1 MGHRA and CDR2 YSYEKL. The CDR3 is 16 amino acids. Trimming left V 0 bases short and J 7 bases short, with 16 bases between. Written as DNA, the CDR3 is TGCGCCAGCAGCCAAGACTGGCGGGGTCGACCGAACATTCAGTACTTC. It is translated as CASSQDWRGRPNIQYF.

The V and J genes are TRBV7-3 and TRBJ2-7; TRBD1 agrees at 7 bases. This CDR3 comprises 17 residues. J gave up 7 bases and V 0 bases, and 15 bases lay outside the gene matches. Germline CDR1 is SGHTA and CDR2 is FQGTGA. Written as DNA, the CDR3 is TGTGCCAGCAGCTTAACTGCTCTATCTGAGGGGGCGGGTGAGCAGTACTTC. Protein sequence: CASSLTALSEGAGEQYF.

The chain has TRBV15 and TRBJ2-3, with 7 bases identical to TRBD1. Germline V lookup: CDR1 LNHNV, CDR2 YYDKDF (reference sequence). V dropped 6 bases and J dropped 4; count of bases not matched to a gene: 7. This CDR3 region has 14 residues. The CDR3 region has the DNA TGTGCCACCAGACGAGGGACAGTCGCAGATACGCAGTATTTT. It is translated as CATRRGTVADTQYF.

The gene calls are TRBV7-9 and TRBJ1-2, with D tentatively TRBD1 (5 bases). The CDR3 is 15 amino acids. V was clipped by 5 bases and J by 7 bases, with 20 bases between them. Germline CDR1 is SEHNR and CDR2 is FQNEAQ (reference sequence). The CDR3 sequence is CASSLIGDSGSGYTF. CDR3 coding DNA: TGTGCCAGCAGCCTAATTGGGGACTCTGGCAGTGGCTACACCTTC.

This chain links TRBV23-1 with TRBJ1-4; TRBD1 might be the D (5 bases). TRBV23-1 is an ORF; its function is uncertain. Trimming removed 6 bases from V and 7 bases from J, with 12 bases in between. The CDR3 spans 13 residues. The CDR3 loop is CASSPLGTEKLFF. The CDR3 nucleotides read TGCGCCAGCAGCCCCCTGGGGACTGAAAAACTGTTTTTT.